This T cell receptor beta chain was found in a study of Ad26.COV2.S vaccination and SARS-CoV-2 variants. Per the germline V gene, CDR1 is MNHEY and CDR2 is SVGAGI. J gave up 10 bases and V 7 bases, and 10 bases lay outside the gene matches. This CDR3 comprises 15 residues. Study outcomes and limitations: There was a possibility that the TCR breadth and depth analyses underestimated total T cell responses.

This sample's treatment: about 20 received Ad26.COV2.S at low or high dose, single or two shots; about five received placebo; per-sample allocation not given. After the first vaccine or placebo injection, samples were drawn on day 63. A Boston adult aged 18-55 years was the donor. Turning to this clone: No antigen is known for it.

Repertoires were generated with immunoSEQ multiplex PCR, while TCRdb's copy carries only in-frame clones and drops some. The sample has approximately 410,000 clones; 92% are singletons. The starting material was peripheral blood, obtained in a trial of Ad26.COV2.S vaccine versus placebo. The receptor's source is a person aged 18 to 65 who received the Ad26.COV2.S COVID-19 vaccine or a placebo. This sequence joins TRBV6-5 and TRBJ1-6, with TRBD1 identical over 10 bases. Written as DNA, the CDR3 is TGTGCCAGCACCCCTAGGACAGGGGGAATCTCACCCCTCCACTTT. It encodes CASTPRTGGISPLHF.